What follows are 25 T cell receptor beta chains derived from one specimen sequenced in a study of T cell responses to AZD1222 COVID-19 vaccine. Produced via immunoSEQ multiplex PCR; TCRdb's table is partial and in-frame only. Of tens of thousands of clones in the sample, roughly nine tenths were seen once. The input for sequencing was peripheral blood, taken 28 days after the second AZD1222 dose. Receptors were obtained from an adult who received the AZD1222 COVID-19 vaccine.

CDR3 sequence: CASTPGQGLSSNQPQHF. The DNA of the CDR3 is TGTGCCAGCACTCCGGGACAGGGGCTCTCTAGCAATCAGCCCCAGCATTTT. The chain joins TRBV5-8 to TRBJ1-5, with 10 positions matching TRBD1. J gave up 0 bases and V 6 bases, and 9 bases lay outside the gene matches. Germline-derived CDR1 and CDR2 are SGHTS and YDEGEE. CDR3 length: 17 residues.

The chain links TRBV25-1 to TRBJ1-4; D remains unclear. The CDR3 is 16 residues long. CDR1 and CDR2 from the germline V gene are MGHDK and SYGVNS. V was cut by 3 bases and J by 1 base, with 12 bases left in between. CDR3 bases: TGTGCCAGCAGTGACCTACGTGGGAGAACTAATGAAAAACTGTTTTTT. It translates to CASSDLRGRTNEKLFF.

This chain links TRBV5-6 with TRBJ2-7; D may be TRBD2 (6 bases). This CDR3 has 18 residues. V gave up 4 bases and J gave up 5 bases, with 28 bases separating them. The germline CDR1 and CDR2 sequences are SGHDT and YYEEEE. The CDR3 is CASSPRIGGVGVWDEQYF. The CDR3, as DNA: TGTGCCAGCAGCCCGAGGATCGGCGGGGTAGGGGTTTGGGACGAGCAGTACTTC. The complete variable domain, with remaining parts taken from reference TRBV5-6 and TRBJ2-7, reads DAGVTQSPTHLIKTRGQQVTLRCSPKSGHDTVSWYQQALGQGPQFIFQYYEEEERQRGNFPDRFSGHQFPNYSSELNVNALLLGDSALYLCASSPRIGGVGVWDEQYFGPGTRLTVT.

A single count supports this clone. This chain joins TRBV27 and TRBJ2-1, with D unclear. Trimming removed 3 bases at V and 7 bases at J, with 19 bases between. Germline V gives CDR1 MNHEY, CDR2 SMNVEV (reference sequence). This CDR3 is 16 amino acids long. The DNA for the CDR3 is TGTGCCAGCAGTTTTTCTGTGGGGATGTTTACAAATGAGCAGTTCTTC. This translates into CASSFSVGMFTNEQFF.

V and J are TRBV2 and TRBJ1-5; unclear D gene. Germline assignment: CDR1 SNHLY and CDR2 FYNNEI. Trimming took off 7 bases at V and 1 base at J, with 11 bases between the two ends. The CDR3 runs to 14 residues. This CDR3 is CASNTDGSNQPQHF. The CDR3 nucleotides read TGTGCCAGCAACACCGACGGGAGCAATCAGCCCCAGCATTTT.

The chain has TRBV19 and TRBJ2-1; 8 nucleotides match TRBD2. Trimming at V came to 2 bases and at J to 10 bases, leaving 16 bases not matched to a gene. The germline V gene encodes CDR1 LNHDA and CDR2 SQIVND (reference sequence). This CDR3 is built from 17 residues. The CDR3 coding sequence is TGTGCCAGTAGTATATGGGGAGACACTAGCGGCCGAAACGAGCAGTTCTTC. It codes for CASSIWGDTSGRNEQFF.

The rearrangement links TRBV30 to TRBJ2-7, with 8 nucleotides matching TRBD1. The V gene end was trimmed by 2 bases and the J gene end by 6 bases; junction bases not matched to a gene: 9. Germline V CDR1 and CDR2: GTSNPN, SVGIG (reference sequence). CDR3 size: 14 residues. The CDR3 loop reads CAWSQGQVAGEQYF. CDR3 DNA: TGTGCCTGGAGTCAGGGACAGGTGGCGGGCGAGCAGTACTTC. Full variable domain (outside the CDR3, taken from reference TRBV30 and TRBJ2-7): SQTIHQWPATLVQPVGSPLSLECTVEGTSNPNLYWYRQAAGRGLQLLFYSVGIGQISSEVPQNLSASRPQDRQFILSSKKLLLSDSGFYLCAWSQGQVAGEQYFGPGTRLTVT.

The V gene is TRBV19, the J gene TRBJ2-2, with 7 bases fitting TRBD2. The junction had 10 bases not matched to a gene; V was cut back by 5 bases and J by 4 bases. The length of the CDR3 is 16 residues. CDR1 is LNHDA, CDR2 SQIVND, per germline (reference sequence). CDR3 residues: CASSLGTKILTGELFF. In DNA form, the CDR3 reads TGTGCCAGTAGTCTCGGGACTAAAATCCTCACCGGGGAGCTGTTTTTT.

The chain couples TRBV2 to TRBJ1-4; TRBD1 might be the D (5 bases). This CDR3 is built from 14 residues. Germline V gene data show CDR1 as SNHLY and CDR2 as FYNNEI. Trimming pared 7 bases from V and 7 bases from J, leaving 16 bases between. The DNA of the CDR3 is TGTGCCAGCACATCGAGGGCGGGGGGTGAAAAACTGTTTTTT. This sequence encodes CASTSRAGGEKLFF.

The chain is built from TRBV7-2 and TRBJ1-1, with TRBD1 identical over 7 bases. The CDR3 length is 12 residues. Germline assignment: CDR1 SGHTA and CDR2 FQGNSA. V shed 0 bases and J 8 bases; nucleotides not matched to a gene: 0. CDR3 coding DNA: TGTGCCAGCAGCTTAGCAGGGGGCGAAGCTTTCTTT. Protein sequence: CASSLAGGEAFF.

The chain joins TRBV5-6 to TRBJ1-6; no clear D gene. CDR1 SGHDT and CDR2 YYEEEE come from the germline V gene. The ends were cut back, 2 bases at V and 10 bases at J, with 16 bases in the middle. The CDR3 consists of 15 residues. CDR3 in DNA: TGTGCCAGCAGCTTTGGTAGCAGCCATGGGTCACCCCTCCACTTT. Protein product: CASSFGSSHGSPLHF.

The chain employs TRBV6-4 and TRBJ2-5, with TRBD1 matching over 8 bases. V was pared by 5 bases and J by 5 bases, with 7 bases of the junction left unmatched. This CDR3 is built from 14 residues. Germline V lookup: CDR1 MRHNA, CDR2 SNTAGT. The DNA for the CDR3 is TGTGCCAGCAGTTCCGGACAGGGTGCGGAGACCCAGTACTTC. As protein: CASSSGQGAETQYF.

The V and J genes are TRBV2 and TRBJ2-7; the D is unclear. The CDR3 loop spans 12 amino acids. The germline V and J ends were trimmed by 6 bases and 0 bases, with 6 bases remaining between them. Germline V gene data show CDR1 as SNHLY and CDR2 as FYNNEI. This CDR3 reads CASSPSSYEQYF. The CDR3, as DNA: TGTGCCAGCAGCCCGAGCTCCTACGAGCAGTACTTC.

A single count supports this clone. This sequence joins TRBV6-4 and TRBJ2-7, with 10 nucleotides matching TRBD1. Germline CDR1 is MRHNA and CDR2 is SNTAGT. The length of the CDR3 is 16 residues. V shed 0 bases and J 3 bases; nucleotides not matched to a gene: 5. The DNA of the CDR3 is TGTGCCAGCAGTGACTCCGGGACAGGGGAAAGCTACGAGCAGTACTTC. Translated: CASSDSGTGESYEQYF.

The chain has TRBV6-5 and TRBJ2-5; a possible D gene is TRBD1 (5 bases). This CDR3 comprises 15 residues. V dropped 2 bases and J dropped 2 bases, with 12 bases sitting between them. Germline V lookup: CDR1 MNHEY, CDR2 SVGAGI. CDR3 in DNA: TGTGCCAGCAGTTACGTTGGGGCAGCTCAAGAGACCCAGTACTTC. It translates to CASSYVGAAQETQYF.

The chain couples TRBV4-2 to TRBJ2-7, with 12 positions matching TRBD2. The CDR3 length is 17 residues. Germline assignment: CDR1 LGHNA and CDR2 YNFKEQ. The J segment lost 1 base and the V segment lost 4 bases, leaving 8 bases of the junction unmatched. The CDR3 sequence is CASSPWTSGVSSYEQYF. The CDR3 region has the DNA TGTGCCAGCAGCCCGTGGACTAGCGGGGTATCGTCCTACGAGCAGTACTTC.

This chain uses TRBV24-1 with TRBJ1-2; D perhaps matches TRBD1 (6 bases). The ends were cut back, 5 bases at V and 0 bases at J, with 12 bases in the middle. From germline, CDR1 is KGHDR and CDR2 SFDVKD. The CDR3 is made up of 15 amino acids. The CDR3 DNA follows: TGTGCCACCAGTGCCACAGGGCCCTCTAACTATGGCTACACCTTC. It specifies CATSATGPSNYGYTF.

The chain is built from TRBV29-1 and TRBJ1-1; D uncertain. From germline, CDR1 is SQVTM and CDR2 ANQGSEA. This CDR3 comprises 13 residues. V lost 2 bases and J lost 0, with 7 bases in between. Here the CDR3 DNA reads TGCAGCGTTGAATACAGATTGAACACTGAAGCTTTCTTT. It yields the protein CSVEYRLNTEAFF.

The V call is TRBV5-1, the J call TRBJ2-1; 8 nucleotides agree with TRBD1. V was clipped by 0 bases and J by 9 bases; unmatched bases: 2. This CDR3 is built from 13 residues. The germline V gene has CDR1 SGHRS and CDR2 YFSETQ. The CDR3 DNA is TGCGCCAGCAGCTTGGGCGACAGGGGTGAGCAGTTCTTC. Translated, it gives CASSLGDRGEQFF.

This clone has only a few counts. The gene calls are TRBV29-1 and TRBJ1-1; 8 bases are a match to TRBD1. Germline values: CDR1 SQVTM, CDR2 ANQGSEA. This CDR3 has 14 amino acids. The V and J ends lost 5 bases and 1 base, in that order; junction bases with no gene match: 6. CDR3 in amino acids: CSVPRQGRNTEAFF. The CDR3 DNA reads as TGCAGCGTTCCACGACAGGGGAGGAACACTGAAGCTTTCTTT. The full variable domain, rest sourced from reference TRBV29-1 and TRBJ1-1, is SAVISQKPSRDICQRGTSLTIQCQVDSQVTMMFWYRQQPGQSLTLIATANQGSEATYESGFVIDKFPISRPNLTFSTLTVSNMSPEDSSIYLCSVPRQGRNTEAFFGQGTRLTVV.

This chain joins TRBV19 and TRBJ1-1; D gene uncertain. Trimming pared 6 bases from V and 6 bases from J, leaving 20 bases between. This CDR3 is built from 15 residues. The germline V gene has CDR1 LNHDA and CDR2 SQIVND (reference sequence). In DNA form, the CDR3 reads TGTGCCAGTAGACTCACCCCAAATACCCCCCCTGAAGCTTTCTTT. As protein: CASRLTPNTPPEAFF.

The chain employs TRBV3-1 (or the pseudogene TRBV3-2) and TRBJ2-7; perhaps TRBD2 as D (6 bases). Trimming took off 4 bases at V and 7 bases at J, with 14 bases between the two ends. The CDR3 has 13 residues. The germline CDR1 and CDR2 sequences are LGHDT and YNNKEL (reference sequence). CDR3 residues: CASSLGGAGEQYV. The CDR3 nucleotides are TGTGCCAGCAGCCTCGGGGGTGCGGGGGAGCAGTACGTC.

A note on this clone: The junction shows a germline mismatch at one end, possibly a read error. The rearrangement joins TRBV6-1 to TRBJ2-7; D is ambiguous. CDR1 is MNHNS and CDR2 is SASEGT in the germline V gene. The CDR3 contains 14 residues. The CDR3 nucleotides are TGTGCCAGCAGGGAAGACCGGGCGGCCTACGAGCAGTACTTC. Translated: CASREDRAAYEQYF.

The chain employs TRBV6-5 and TRBJ2-2, with TRBD2 matching 8 bases. Per germline, CDR1 MNHEY and CDR2 SVGAGI. This CDR3 spans 15 amino acids. Trimming cost V 6 bases and J 6 bases; bases outside gene matches: 9. The CDR3 DNA is TGTGCCAGCAGAGTCGGGACGGGGGGGCCCGGGGAGCTGTTTTTT. Amino acids: CASRVGTGGPGELFF.

V usage is TRBV2 and J usage is TRBJ2-1; D not certain. CDR1 and CDR2 (germline): SNHLY, FYNNEI. The CDR3 extends over 14 amino acids. The V end was cut by 7 bases, the J end by 6 bases, with 16 bases between. For the CDR3, the DNA is TGTGCCAGCAACTTACAGACGGTGGGCAATGAGCAGTTCTTC. Protein product: CASNLQTVGNEQFF.